This entry describes one T cell receptor beta chain. The V segment lost 1 base and the J segment 2 bases; nucleotides outside the gene matches: 10. This CDR3 comprises 18 residues. The V gene's germline CDR1 is MGHRA and CDR2 YSYEKL. One entry per CDR3 protein results from TCRdb running MiXCR on the 5' RACE reads. The sample carries 30,000 to 40,000 distinct CDR3 sequences, 20% to 30% recorded once. The rearrangement uses TRBV4-1 and TRBJ2-7, with TRBD2 identical over 11 bases. The sequence was collected from a female donor with breast cancer. Sequenced sample: naive CD4+ T cells sorted from a lymph node. Subset described: naive CD4+ T cells, CD4+CD45RA+CD25-. In nucleotides, the CDR3 is TGCGCCAGCAGCCAAGCCTCAACAACTAGCGGGGGTCCCTACGAGCAGTACTTC. Residues: CASSQASTTSGGPYEQYF.